This TCR beta chain is drawn from a study of beta chain features in type 1 diabetes. The CDR3 sequence is 13 residues long. The germline V and J ends were trimmed by 4 bases and 8 bases, with 12 bases remaining between them. Germline V lookup: CDR1 MGHRA, CDR2 YSYEKL. Expressed TCRB transcripts got sequenced, as all isolated RNA was reverse transcribed. Profiled with immunoSEQ multiplex PCR; TCRdb holds only in-frame clones, not every one. Counted here are hundreds of thousands of clones, roughly a sixth occurring once; the ten biggest clones make up 0.023%. This clone was counted between two and nine times.

This receptor was identified in a woman in her late teens or twenties in good health. The chain joins TRBV4-1 to TRBJ2-1, with D hard to call. Material for sequencing was naive CD4+ T cells from blood. The CDR3 loop reads CASSLSPWDEQFF. The CDR3 DNA sequence: TGCGCCAGCAGCCTAAGCCCGTGGGATGAGCAGTTCTTC.